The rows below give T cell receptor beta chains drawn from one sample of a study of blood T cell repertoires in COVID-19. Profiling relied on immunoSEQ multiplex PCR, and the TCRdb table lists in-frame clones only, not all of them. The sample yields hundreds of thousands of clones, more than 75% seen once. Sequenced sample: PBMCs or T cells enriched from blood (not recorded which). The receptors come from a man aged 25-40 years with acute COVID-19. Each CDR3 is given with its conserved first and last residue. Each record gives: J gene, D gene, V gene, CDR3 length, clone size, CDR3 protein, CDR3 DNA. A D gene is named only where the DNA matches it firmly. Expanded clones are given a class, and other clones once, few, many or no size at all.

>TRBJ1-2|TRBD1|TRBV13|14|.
CASSLGQGNYGYTF
TGTGCCAGCAGCTTGGGACAGGGAAACTATGGCTACACCTTC
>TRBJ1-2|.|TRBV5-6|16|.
CASIRSEGLPEYGYTF
TGTGCCAGCATCCGGAGTGAGGGTTTGCCTGAGTATGGCTACACCTTC
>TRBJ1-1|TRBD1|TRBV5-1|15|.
CASSLDRGGQAEAFF
TGCGCCAGCAGCTTGGACAGGGGAGGTCAAGCTGAAGCTTTCTTT
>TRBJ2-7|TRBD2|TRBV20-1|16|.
CSASPVSSGLRNEQYF
TGCAGTGCTAGTCCGGTGTCTAGCGGGTTACGGAACGAGCAGTACTTC
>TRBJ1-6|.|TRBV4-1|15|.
CASSPPWGQNSPLHF
TGCGCCAGCAGCCCCCCGTGGGGGCAAAATTCACCCCTCCACTTT
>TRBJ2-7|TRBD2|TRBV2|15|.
CASSREGLAAYEQYF
TGTGCCAGCAGTCGCGAGGGGCTAGCGGCCTACGAGCAGTACTTC
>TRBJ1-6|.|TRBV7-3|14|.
CASSLSSYNSPLHF
TGTGCCAGCAGCTTGAGTTCCTATAATTCACCCCTCCACTTT
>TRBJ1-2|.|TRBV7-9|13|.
CASSRDGRGIYTF
TGTGCCAGCAGCCGCGACGGCCGGGGGATTTACACCTTC
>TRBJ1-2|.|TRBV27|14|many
CASSPDGEGYGYTF
TGTGCCAGCAGTCCCGACGGGGAGGGCTATGGCTACACCTTC
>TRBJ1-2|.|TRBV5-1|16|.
CASSPDLDRFNYGYTF
TGCGCCAGCAGCCCGGACCTGGACAGATTTAACTATGGCTACACCTTC
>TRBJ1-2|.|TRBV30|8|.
CAWSHHTF
TGTGCCTGGAGTCATCACACCTTC
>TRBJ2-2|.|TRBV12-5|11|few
CASGPLGELFF
TGTGCTAGTGGCCCCCTCGGGGAGCTGTTTTTT
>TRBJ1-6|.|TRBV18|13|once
CASFTRPNSPLHF
TGTGCCAGCTTCACCAGGCCGAATTCACCCCTCCACTTT
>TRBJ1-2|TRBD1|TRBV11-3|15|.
CASSNGQGGIYGYTF
TGTGCCAGCAGTAACGGACAGGGGGGGATCTATGGCTACACCTTC
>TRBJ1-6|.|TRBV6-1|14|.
CASSEDWKLSPLHF
TGTGCCAGCAGTGAAGATTGGAAACTATCACCCCTCCACTTT
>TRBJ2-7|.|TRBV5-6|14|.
CASSPRQSSYEQYF
TGTGCCAGCAGCCCACGACAGAGCTCCTACGAGCAGTACTTC
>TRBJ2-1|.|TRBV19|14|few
CASSIDPGNNEQFF
TGTGCCAGTAGTATAGACCCCGGGAACAATGAGCAGTTCTTC
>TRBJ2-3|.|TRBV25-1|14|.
CASSESWGADTQYF
TGTGCCAGCAGTGAATCCTGGGGCGCAGATACGCAGTATTTT
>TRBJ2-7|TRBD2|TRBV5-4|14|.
CASSLSGTSYEQYF
TGTGCCAGCAGCCTTAGCGGGACCTCCTACGAGCAGTACTTC
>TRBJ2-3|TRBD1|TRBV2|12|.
CASVLQGDTQYF
TGTGCCAGCGTCCTACAGGGGGATACGCAGTATTTT
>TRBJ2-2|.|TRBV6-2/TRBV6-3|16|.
CASSYLSPANTGELFF
TGTGCCAGCAGTTATTTGAGCCCCGCGAACACCGGGGAGCTGTTTTTT